This T cell receptor (beta chain) was recovered during a study of shared clonotypes between healthy human individuals. Study-level findings and limits: Four donors shared approximately 5% of their naive CD4 clonotypes. Despite large depth, rarefaction showed incomplete sorted-subset sequencing.

Germline V CDR1 and CDR2: MNHNS, SASEGT. J gave up 8 bases and V 1 base, and 5 bases lay outside the gene matches. The CDR3 consists of 14 residues. About this clone itself: Its cognate antigen is unknown.

Researchers partitioned CD4+ cells into CD45RA+ naive and CD45RA-negative memory subsets. TCRdb's table, derived via immunoSEQ multiplex PCR, lists solely in-frame clones and lacks some. The data show approximately 500,000 clones, about 95% seen once. This clonotype was obtained from a woman in her 30s in good health. The chain uses TRBV6-1 and TRBJ1-5; 7 nucleotides line up with TRBD1. The sequencing sample was made of naive CD4+ T cells sorted from blood. Subset defined: CD45RA+ positively selected. As DNA, the CDR3 is TGTGCCAGCAGTGAAGGGACAGGACCTAAGCCCCAGCATTTT. Translating gives CASSEGTGPKPQHF.